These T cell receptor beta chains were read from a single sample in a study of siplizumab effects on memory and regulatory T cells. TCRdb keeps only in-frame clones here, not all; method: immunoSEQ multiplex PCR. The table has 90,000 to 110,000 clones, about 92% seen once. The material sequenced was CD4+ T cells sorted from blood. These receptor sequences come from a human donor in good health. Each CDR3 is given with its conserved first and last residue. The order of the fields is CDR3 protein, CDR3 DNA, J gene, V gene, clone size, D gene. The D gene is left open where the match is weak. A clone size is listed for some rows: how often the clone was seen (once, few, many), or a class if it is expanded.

CDR3 protein: CASSARPEGEKLFF
CDR3 DNA: TGTGCCAGCAGCGCTCGCCCTGAAGGCGAAAAACTGTTTTTT
J gene: TRBJ1-4
V gene: TRBV7-8
clone size: once
D gene: .

CDR3 protein: CASGPTERGQETQYF
CDR3 DNA: TGTGCCAGCGGCCCCACGGAGAGGGGGCAAGAGACCCAGTACTTC
J gene: TRBJ2-5
V gene: TRBV11-3
clone size: .
D gene: .

CDR3 protein: CASSEPGWNTEAFF
CDR3 DNA: TGTGCCAGCAGTGAGCCAGGGTGGAACACTGAAGCTTTCTTT
J gene: TRBJ1-1
V gene: TRBV25-1
clone size: .
D gene: .

CDR3 protein: CASSLGIAANNEQFF
CDR3 DNA: TGTGCCAGCAGCTTGGGGATAGCGGCAAACAATGAGCAGTTCTTC
J gene: TRBJ2-1
V gene: TRBV5-8
clone size: .
D gene: .

CDR3 protein: CASSPPGTGNGYTF
CDR3 DNA: TGTGCCAGCTCACCACCCGGGACAGGGAATGGCTACACCTTC
J gene: TRBJ1-2
V gene: TRBV18
clone size: .
D gene: TRBD1

CDR3 protein: CASRESVSADTQYF
CDR3 DNA: TGTGCCAGCAGGGAGTCGGTTAGTGCAGATACGCAGTATTTT
J gene: TRBJ2-3
V gene: TRBV9
clone size: .
D gene: .

CDR3 protein: CASSEGGYGYTF
CDR3 DNA: TGTGCCAGCAGTGAGGGCGGCTATGGCTACACCTTC
J gene: TRBJ1-2
V gene: TRBV2
clone size: .
D gene: .

CDR3 protein: CASSLGGRDIRFF
CDR3 DNA: TGCGCCAGCAGCTTGGGAGGCCGGGACATAAGATTCTTC
J gene: TRBJ2-1
V gene: TRBV5-1
clone size: .
D gene: .

CDR3 protein: CASSPPFPRSYGYTF
CDR3 DNA: TGTGCCAGCAGCCCTCCATTCCCCAGAAGCTATGGCTACACCTTC
J gene: TRBJ1-2
V gene: TRBV7-3
clone size: .
D gene: .

CDR3 protein: CASSQDGTLTGELFF
CDR3 DNA: TGCGCCAGCAGCCAAGATGGGACTCTCACCGGGGAGCTGTTTTTT
J gene: TRBJ2-2
V gene: TRBV4-1
clone size: .
D gene: .

CDR3 protein: CASSLSSGRYEQYF
CDR3 DNA: TGTGCCAGCAGTTTGTCTAGCGGGAGATACGAGCAGTACTTC
J gene: TRBJ2-7
V gene: TRBV27
clone size: .
D gene: TRBD2

CDR3 protein: CASGLVHGRVDTIYF
CDR3 DNA: TGTGCTAGTGGTTTGGTACACGGCAGGGTGGACACCATATATTTT
J gene: TRBJ1-3
V gene: TRBV12-5
clone size: .
D gene: .

CDR3 protein: CASKDTGTEAFF
CDR3 DNA: TGTGCCAGTAAGGATACCGGGACTGAAGCTTTCTTT
J gene: TRBJ1-1
V gene: TRBV19
clone size: .
D gene: .

CDR3 protein: CASSQEGRAPYNEQFF
CDR3 DNA: TGTGCCAGCAGCCAAGAAGGGAGGGCGCCCTACAATGAGCAGTTCTTC
J gene: TRBJ2-1
V gene: TRBV14
clone size: .
D gene: TRBD2

CDR3 protein: CASSALQGDTQYF
CDR3 DNA: TGTGCCAGCAGTGCCCTCCAGGGGGATACGCAGTATTTT
J gene: TRBJ2-3
V gene: TRBV27
clone size: .
D gene: .

CDR3 protein: CAWSVPDTQYF
CDR3 DNA: TGTGCCTGGAGTGTACCCGATACGCAGTATTTT
J gene: TRBJ2-3
V gene: TRBV30
clone size: .
D gene: .

CDR3 protein: CAPWSIFRSYNEQFF
CDR3 DNA: TGTGCCCCCTGGAGCATTTTCCGCTCCTACAATGAGCAGTTCTTC
J gene: TRBJ2-1
V gene: TRBV9
clone size: .
D gene: .

CDR3 protein: CASSSLPGTSGGYEQFF
CDR3 DNA: TGTGCCAGCAGCTCCCTCCCCGGGACTAGCGGGGGGTATGAGCAGTTCTTC
J gene: TRBJ2-1
V gene: TRBV7-3
clone size: .
D gene: TRBD2

CDR3 protein: CASSPREGVEDGYTF
CDR3 DNA: TGTGCCAGCTCACCACGGGAGGGAGTGGAGGATGGCTACACCTTC
J gene: TRBJ1-2
V gene: TRBV18
clone size: .
D gene: .

CDR3 protein: CASSLEGLAGLGIGVYEQYF
CDR3 DNA: TGTGCCAGCAGCTTAGAGGGCCTAGCGGGATTGGGGATAGGGGTTTACGAGCAGTACTTC
J gene: TRBJ2-7
V gene: TRBV11-2
clone size: .
D gene: TRBD2

CDR3 protein: CASSFVENTEAFF
CDR3 DNA: TGTGCCAGCAGCTTTGTAGAGAACACTGAAGCTTTCTTT
J gene: TRBJ1-1
V gene: TRBV5-4
clone size: .
D gene: .

CDR3 protein: CASSWTGEGYTF
CDR3 DNA: TGTGCCAGCAGCTGGACAGGGGAAGGCTACACCTTC
J gene: TRBJ1-2
V gene: TRBV6-6
clone size: .
D gene: TRBD1

CDR3 protein: CASSEGTGLAGVSETQYF
CDR3 DNA: TGTGCCAGCAGTGAAGGTACGGGACTAGCGGGAGTTTCGGAGACCCAGTACTTC
J gene: TRBJ2-5
V gene: TRBV2
clone size: once
D gene: TRBD2

CDR3 protein: CASSCPGSPSTDTQYF
CDR3 DNA: TGTGCCAGCAGCTGTCCGGGATCCCCTAGCACAGATACGCAGTATTTT
J gene: TRBJ2-3
V gene: TRBV12-1
clone size: .
D gene: .

CDR3 protein: CASSSRSPTGIYGYTF
CDR3 DNA: TGCGCCAGCAGCTCACGGTCCCCGACAGGGATCTATGGCTACACCTTC
J gene: TRBJ1-2
V gene: TRBV5-1
clone size: .
D gene: TRBD1

CDR3 protein: CASSLGTDTQYF
CDR3 DNA: TGTGCCAGCAGCTTAGGAACAGATACGCAGTATTTT
J gene: TRBJ2-3
V gene: TRBV7-9
clone size: .
D gene: .

CDR3 protein: CASSLVMIRGTVGYTF
CDR3 DNA: TGTGCCAGCAGTTTGGTTATGATCAGGGGTACGGTAGGCTACACCTTC
J gene: TRBJ1-2
V gene: TRBV28
clone size: .
D gene: .